These T cell receptor beta chains were read from a single sample in a study of spatial heterogeneity in lung cancer. MiXCR was run by TCRdb on the 5' RACE reads, yielding one entry per CDR3 protein. This sample carries 40,000 to 45,000 distinct CDR3 sequences, roughly an eighth of them seen once, and the ten largest clones take 50% to 70%. This material consisted of PBMCs, taken at surgery. The source of these receptors is a male donor with early-stage non-small cell lung cancer. The CDR3 runs from the conserved cysteine through the conserved F or W. The order of the fields is D gene, CDR3 length, J gene, clone size, V gene, CDR3 DNA, CDR3 protein. D genes are given only for firm matches. The size field is filled for only some rows; it gives once, few, many or a size class.

-,14,TRBJ2-2,many,TRBV24-1,TGTGCCACCAGCCCGGCAGGGTTCACCGGGGAGCTGTTTTTT,CATSPAGFTGELFF
TRBD1,16,TRBJ1-2,-,TRBV4-2,TGTGCCAGCAGCCAAGATCCTACGGACAGGGTCTATGGCTACACCTTC,CASSQDPTDRVYGYTF
-,11,TRBJ2-7,-,TRBV6-5,TGTGCCAGCAGTTATCTCTACGAGCAGTACTTC,CASSYLYEQYF
TRBD1,15,TRBJ2-7,few,TRBV24-1,TGTGCCACCAGTGATGGAGGGGACAGGAGATACGAGCAGTACTTC,CATSDGGDRRYEQYF
-,14,TRBJ2-5,-,TRBV4-1,TGCGCCAGCAGCCAACTCACGGTCCAAGAGACCCAGTACTTC,CASSQLTVQETQYF
-,14,TRBJ1-5,few,TRBV20-1,TGCAGTGCTAGATTCTCCAGGGGCAATCAGCCCCAGCATTTT,CSARFSRGNQPQHF
TRBD1,17,TRBJ1-4,many,TRBV4-2,TGTGCCAGCAGCCAGACCGGGACAGGGTCAGGGGGGGAAAAACTGTTTTTT,CASSQTGTGSGGEKLFF
-,11,TRBJ2-7,-,TRBV6-5,TGTGCCAGCAGTTACGGACTTGGGCAGTACTTC,CASSYGLGQYF
-,15,TRBJ2-2,few,TRBV7-8,TGTGCCAGCAGCCGGCGCCAGGGAGTCACCGGGGAGCTGTTTTTT,CASSRRQGVTGELFF
TRBD1,12,TRBJ1-1,-,TRBV20-1,TGCAGTGCTGGACAGGTCAAAACTGAAGCTTTCTTT,CSAGQVKTEAFF
-,11,TRBJ2-1,many,TRBV29-1,TGCAGCCTTGGAGGGGGCACTGAGCAGTTCTTC,CSLGGGTEQFF
-,16,TRBJ2-3,-,TRBV6-7,TGTGCCAGACGCACCGGGATCGGCCTCGGCACAGATACGCAGTATTTT,CARRTGIGLGTDTQYF
-,14,TRBJ1-6,-,TRBV6-2/TRBV6-3,TGTGCCAGCACACTCGAAGCGGTGGGTTCACCCCTCCACTTT,CASTLEAVGSPLHF
-,12,TRBJ1-1,-,TRBV20-1,TGCAGTGCTAGGTCTGGGTTCACTGAAGCTTTCTTT,CSARSGFTEAFF
TRBD1,16,TRBJ2-3,once,TRBV6-1,TGTGCCAGCACCCCGATGACAGGGTTTAGCACAGATACGCAGTATTTT,CASTPMTGFSTDTQYF
TRBD2,14,TRBJ2-5,few,TRBV6-1,TGTGCCAGCAGTGAAACGGGGGGAAGGGAGACCCAGTACTTC,CASSETGGRETQYF
-,13,TRBJ1-2,few,TRBV29-1,TGCAGCGTTGAAGATCACCCTAACTATGGCTACACCTTC,CSVEDHPNYGYTF
TRBD2,15,TRBJ2-1,few,TRBV11-2,TGTGCCAGCAGCTACCTAGCGGGAGACTACAATGAGCAGTTCTTC,CASSYLAGDYNEQFF
TRBD1,14,TRBJ1-1,many,TRBV3-1,TGTGCCAGCAGCTCCTGGACAGGGGGCACTGAAGCTTTCTTT,CASSSWTGGTEAFF
-,11,TRBJ1-2,few,TRBV29-1,TGCAGCGTTGTAGGGGACTATGGCTACACCTTC,CSVVGDYGYTF
TRBD2,17,TRBJ2-3,many,TRBV12-3/TRBV12-4,TGTGCCAGCAGTTGGACTAGCGGGAGAGGGGGCACAGATACGCAGTATTTT,CASSWTSGRGGTDTQYF
-,15,TRBJ1-5,few,TRBV3-1,TGTGCCAGCAGCCCCGCCGTTAATAGCAATCAGCCCCAGCATTTT,CASSPAVNSNQPQHF
TRBD1,15,TRBJ1-6,-,TRBV5-1,TGCGCCAGCAGCTCCGGACAGGGGGAAGGATCACCCCTCCACTTT,CASSSGQGEGSPLHF
-,11,TRBJ2-1,-,TRBV9,TGTGCCAGCAGCGTAGAAAATGAGCAGTTCTTC,CASSVENEQFF
TRBD2,19,TRBJ2-7,-,TRBV6-5,TGTGCCAGCAGTTATCATTGGGACAGGGCGGGACTAGCGGGATACGAGCAGTACTTC,CASSYHWDRAGLAGYEQYF
-,15,TRBJ1-1,-,TRBV20-1,TGCAGTGCCGCGGGACGCGGCCTCATCGGCACTGAAGCTTTCTTT,CSAAGRGLIGTEAFF
-,12,TRBJ2-7,-,TRBV7-2,TGTGCCAGCACCAAGTCCCGCTTCGAGCAGTACTTC,CASTKSRFEQYF
-,15,TRBJ1-6,-,TRBV7-6,TGTGCCAGCAGTCAAGACAGAACCTATAATTCACCCCTCCACTTT,CASSQDRTYNSPLHF
-,12,TRBJ1-1,many,TRBV20-1,TGCAGTGCAAAGACAGGAAACACTGAAGCTTTCTTT,CSAKTGNTEAFF
-,15,TRBJ2-4,few,TRBV18,TGTGCCAGCTCACCACCGGTTAGAGCCAAAAACATTCAGTACTTC,CASSPPVRAKNIQYF
TRBD2,16,TRBJ2-7,few,TRBV29-1,TGCAGCGTTACCGGGACTAGCGGGAGCGATCACTACGAGCAGTACTTC,CSVTGTSGSDHYEQYF
-,14,TRBJ1-1,many,TRBV12-3/TRBV12-4,TGTGCCAGCAGTTTGTCTACAGTGGGCACTGAAGCTTTCTTT,CASSLSTVGTEAFF
-,12,TRBJ2-5,many,TRBV29-1,TGCAGCGTTCGTACAGACCAAGAGACCCAGTACTTC,CSVRTDQETQYF
-,13,TRBJ2-1,-,TRBV6-5,TGTGCCAGCACCCAAACGGGCTACAATGAGCAGTTCTTC,CASTQTGYNEQFF
TRBD2,16,TRBJ2-7,-,TRBV5-4,TGTGCCAGCAGCGGGACTAGCGGGAAGTTTTCGTACGAGCAGTACTTC,CASSGTSGKFSYEQYF
-,15,TRBJ2-2,few,TRBV14,TGTGCCAGCAGCCCCTCGGCCAGGGGATCCGGGGAGCTGTTTTTT,CASSPSARGSGELFF
TRBD1,14,TRBJ2-3,few,TRBV20-1,TGCAGTGCTGAGACAGGGATTAGCACAGATACGCAGTATTTT,CSAETGISTDTQYF
TRBD1,14,TRBJ2-2,-,TRBV12-3/TRBV12-4,TGTGCCAGCAGTTTAAGGGACAGGGCCGGGGAGCTGTTTTTT,CASSLRDRAGELFF
-,15,TRBJ2-6,many,TRBV9,TGTGCCAGCAGCGCCGGGAGCTCTGGGGCCAACGTCCTGACTTTC,CASSAGSSGANVLTF
TRBD1,17,TRBJ1-2,-,TRBV7-2,TGTGCCAGCAGCTTAGATGGTCACAGGGGCCCCGACTATGGCTACACCTTC,CASSLDGHRGPDYGYTF
-,12,TRBJ2-3,many,TRBV12-3/TRBV12-4,TGTGCCAGCAGTTTCCTTAGCGATACGCAGTATTTT,CASSFLSDTQYF
TRBD2,17,TRBJ2-1,-,TRBV7-2,TGTGCCAGCAGCTCCTTGGGACTAGCGGGACGATACAATGAGCAGTTCTTC,CASSSLGLAGRYNEQFF
-,8,TRBJ2-7,-,TRBV20-1,TGCAGTGCTAGCGAGCAGTACTTC,CSASEQYF
-,14,TRBJ2-7,-,TRBV7-2,TGTGCCAGCTCCTGGCCATCCAGCTCCTACGAGCAGTACTTC,CASSWPSSSYEQYF
TRBD1,13,TRBJ2-2,few,TRBV2,TGTGCCAGCAGTGCCATGGGACAGGGGCTACTGTTTTTT,CASSAMGQGLLFF
TRBD1,15,TRBJ1-2,many,TRBV2,TGTGCCAGCAGTGTTATTGGGACAGGGGTTGCTGGCTACACCTTC,CASSVIGTGVAGYTF